The entry below describes one TCR beta chain. This sample is part of a study of blood T cell repertoires in COVID-19. Study information: The analysed material was cDNA or gDNA that came from T cells, B-cell-depleted T cells, or PBMCs.

CDR1 is SGHNT, CDR2 YYREEE, per germline (reference sequence). Trimming removed 4 bases from V and 2 bases from J, with 13 bases in between. The CDR3 has 15 residues. In the source study's methods: Estimated nucleated cell counts came from reference gene primer amplification. The protocol was immunoSEQ multiplex PCR, while the TCRdb copy is restricted to in-frame clones and leaves out a portion. That table furnishes V, J and clone size, whereas the DNA furnished D and trimming. The data show 300,000 to 400,000 clones, with about 89% seen just once and 6.5% to 9.5% held by the top ten. The V and J genes are TRBV5-4 and TRBJ2-1; D unresolved. This sequence was found in a woman aged 45-60 years who had recovered from COVID-19. The sequencing sample was made of peripheral blood. CDR3 loop: CASSQDFSAYNEQFF. Here the CDR3 DNA reads TGTGCCAGCAGCCAAGACTTTTCCGCCTACAATGAGCAGTTCTTC.